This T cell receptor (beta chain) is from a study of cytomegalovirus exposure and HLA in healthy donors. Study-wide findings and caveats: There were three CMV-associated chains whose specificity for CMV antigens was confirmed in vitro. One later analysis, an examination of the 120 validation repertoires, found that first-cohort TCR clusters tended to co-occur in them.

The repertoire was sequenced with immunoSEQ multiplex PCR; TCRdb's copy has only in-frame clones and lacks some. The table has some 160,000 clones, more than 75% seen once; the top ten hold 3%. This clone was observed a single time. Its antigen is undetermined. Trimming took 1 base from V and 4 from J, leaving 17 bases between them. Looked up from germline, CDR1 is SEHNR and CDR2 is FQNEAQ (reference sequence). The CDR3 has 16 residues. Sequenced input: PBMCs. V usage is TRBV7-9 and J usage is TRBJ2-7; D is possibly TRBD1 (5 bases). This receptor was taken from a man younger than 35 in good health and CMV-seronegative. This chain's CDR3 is CASSLGYTDILYEQYV. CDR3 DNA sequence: TGTGCCAGCAGCTTAGGGTATACGGACATTCTGTACGAGCAGTACGTC.